This record covers a single T cell receptor beta chain. The data were taken from a study of cytomegalovirus exposure and HLA in healthy donors. Per germline, CDR1 SGHAT and CDR2 FQDESV (reference sequence). CDR3 length: 14 residues. V was cut by 3 bases and J by 0 bases, with 6 bases left in between. The PCR contained 60 Vbeta and 13 Jbeta primers. The repertoire was sequenced with immunoSEQ multiplex PCR; TCRdb's copy has only in-frame clones and lacks some. This sample has around 170,000 clones; approximately 84% occur once, and the top ten carry over 2.5%. Sequenced sample: PBMCs. The receptor was isolated from a woman in her forties or fifties in good health and CMV-seropositive. The genes are TRBV11-1 and TRBJ1-3; D is uncertain. CDR3 loop: CASSFSDSGNTIYF. The CDR3 coding sequence is TGTGCCAGCAGCTTTTCAGACTCTGGAAACACCATATATTTT.